These T cell receptor beta chains were read from a single sample in a study of cytomegalovirus exposure and HLA in healthy donors. Only in-frame clones appear in the TCRdb table, and some are missing; sequencing was by immunoSEQ multiplex PCR. The data hold roughly 150,000 clones, with about 89% observed a single time. Input material: PBMCs. These receptors were obtained from a man aged 18 to 29 in good health and CMV-seronegative. CDR3s include the opening cysteine and the closing phenylalanine or tryptophan. D genes are given only for firm matches. For some rows the clone size is stated as once, few or many, or as a class when expanded; others skip it.

v_gene	j_gene	abundance	d_gene	CDR3aa	CDR3nt
TRBV5-4	TRBJ2-7	-	-	CASTLQGYEQYF	TGTGCCAGCACGCTACAGGGTTACGAGCAGTACTTC
TRBV6-4	TRBJ2-2	-	-	CASSDSWRSGELFF	TGTGCCAGCAGTGACTCGTGGAGGTCCGGGGAGCTGTTTTTT
TRBV19	TRBJ1-1	-	TRBD1	CASSAGQGWDTEAFF	TGTGCCAGTAGTGCGGGACAGGGGTGGGACACTGAAGCTTTCTTT
TRBV28	TRBJ1-5	-	-	CASVGGGSQPQHF	TGTGCCAGCGTGGGGGGGGGTAGTCAGCCCCAGCATTTT
TRBV5-1	TRBJ2-2	-	-	CASSGQTNTGELFF	TGCGCCAGCAGCGGACAAACGAACACCGGGGAGCTGTTTTTT
TRBV9	TRBJ1-1	-	TRBD1	CASSPRTGARIGTEAFF	TGTGCCAGCAGCCCTAGGACAGGGGCGCGAATTGGCACTGAAGCTTTCTTT
TRBV7-8	TRBJ1-4	-	-	CASSLASGFGVLYEKLFF	TGTGCCAGCAGCTTAGCTTCAGGGTTTGGGGTCCTTTATGAAAAACTGTTTTTT
TRBV5-1	TRBJ2-1	-	-	CASSLVESYNEQFF	TGCGCCAGCAGCTTGGTAGAGTCCTACAATGAGCAGTTCTTC
TRBV27	TRBJ2-1	-	TRBD2	CASNHIAGGSFDEQFF	TGTGCCAGCAACCATATAGCGGGAGGGTCGTTTGATGAGCAGTTCTTC
TRBV25-1	TRBJ2-4	-	-	CASTGRGAKNIQYF	TGTGCCAGCACCGGACGGGGAGCCAAAAACATTCAGTACTTC
TRBV5-1	TRBJ2-1	-	TRBD2	CASSEWTSGGAGEQFF	TGCGCCAGCAGCGAGTGGACTAGCGGGGGGGCAGGTGAGCAGTTCTTC
TRBV5-1	TRBJ1-4	-	TRBD1	CASSLGTGQSNEKLFF	TGCGCCAGCAGCTTGGGGACGGGACAGTCTAATGAAAAACTGTTTTTT
TRBV4-3	TRBJ2-5	-	TRBD2	CASSQAPQVAGVQETQYF	TGCGCCAGCAGCCAAGCTCCCCAGGTAGCGGGCGTCCAAGAGACCCAGTACTTC
TRBV9	TRBJ1-2	once	-	CASSPFGGGRAGANYGYTF	TGTGCCAGCAGCCCCTTCGGGGGGGGCCGGGCAGGGGCTAACTATGGCTACACCTTC
TRBV19	TRBJ1-4	once	-	CASSMPDEKLFF	TGTGCCAGTAGTATGCCGGATGAAAAACTGTTTTTT
TRBV4-2	TRBJ2-5	-	TRBD1	CASSHPVTGVKETQYF	TGTGCCAGCAGCCATCCCGTAACAGGGGTGAAAGAGACCCAGTACTTC
TRBV7-9	TRBJ2-1	-	-	CASSWTTGVGNEQFF	TGTGCCAGCAGCTGGACTACCGGGGTTGGGAATGAGCAGTTCTTC
TRBV6-1	TRBJ1-2	few	TRBD1	CASSEGTGRYGYTF	TGTGCCAGCAGTGAAGGGACAGGAAGGTATGGCTACACCTTC
TRBV5-4	TRBJ2-5	-	-	CASSSAGRGALETQYF	TGTGCCAGCAGTTCGGCGGGTCGGGGGGCTCTGGAGACCCAGTACTTC
TRBV6-5	TRBJ2-7	-	TRBD1	CASSQPPTGINEQYF	TGTGCCAGCAGCCAACCCCCGACAGGGATCAACGAGCAGTACTTC
TRBV6-5	TRBJ2-5	-	TRBD2	CASSYSGGIGTQYF	TGTGCCAGCAGCTATAGCGGGGGGATCGGGACCCAGTACTTC